Given below is one T cell receptor beta chain in context. This entry belongs to a study of T cells in Graves' hyperthyroidism and ophthalmopathy. Amplification of TCR beta CDR3 regions used RNA as the template. The HTBI primer set served for first-round RT-PCR of the TCR CDR3. Each CDR3 protein gets one entry after TCRdb re-called the multiplex PCR reads with MiXCR. The profile shows 75,000 to 100,000 distinct CDR3 sequences, around 50% of them singletons. CDR1 is DFQATT and CDR2 is SNEGSKA in the germline V gene (reference sequence). With V trimmed by 6 bases and J by 1 base, 5 bases remained unmatched. The CDR3 runs to 13 residues. Together with thyroid ultrasound, orbital computed tomography, serum thyroxine and TRAb, clinical symptoms were used for diagnoses. The authors took PBMCs from over 8.5 ml fresh peripheral blood.

This receptor was identified in a woman in her thirties or forties with Graves' hyperthyroidism. The sample taken for sequencing was blood. The chain has TRBV20-1 and TRBJ1-1, with 7 bases identical to TRBD1. Here the CDR3 reads CSAGGTANTEAFF. In DNA, the CDR3 is TGCAGTGCAGGGGGGACAGCGAACACTGAAGCTTTCTTT.